Many counts were recorded for the clone carrying this TCR beta chain. Its antigen is unidentified. The yield of each sequencing run was over 170 million TCR-beta sequences from 15-18 subjects. TCRdb recomputed calls from the 5' RACE reads with MiXCR, one row per CDR3 protein. Here the sample spans about 19,000 distinct CDR3 sequences, about 2.6% being singletons. This specimen comes from a study of neurological immune-mediated disorders. Study-wide results and caveats: The multiple sclerosis repertoire cluster had no clinical or MRI correlate. No expanded-clone CDR3 amino acid sequence recurred across subjects, suggesting private TCR-beta repertoires. Falling below healthy controls, multiple sclerosis showed the least TCR clonal expansion, while HTLV-1-associated myelopathy showed the most.

Germline loops: CDR1 MDHEN, CDR2 SYDVKM. The V end lost 6 bases, the J end lost 1 base, and 15 bases lay between the germline ends. The CDR3 is made up of 15 amino acids. The V call is TRBV28, the J call TRBJ1-2; possibly TRBD1 for D (5 bases). This receptor was taken from a woman under 30 with multiple sclerosis. The sample consisted of PBMCs. The CDR3 spells CASSRTGTGNYGYTF. The DNA for the CDR3 is TGTGCCAGCAGCCGTACGGGGACGGGTAACTATGGCTACACCTTC.